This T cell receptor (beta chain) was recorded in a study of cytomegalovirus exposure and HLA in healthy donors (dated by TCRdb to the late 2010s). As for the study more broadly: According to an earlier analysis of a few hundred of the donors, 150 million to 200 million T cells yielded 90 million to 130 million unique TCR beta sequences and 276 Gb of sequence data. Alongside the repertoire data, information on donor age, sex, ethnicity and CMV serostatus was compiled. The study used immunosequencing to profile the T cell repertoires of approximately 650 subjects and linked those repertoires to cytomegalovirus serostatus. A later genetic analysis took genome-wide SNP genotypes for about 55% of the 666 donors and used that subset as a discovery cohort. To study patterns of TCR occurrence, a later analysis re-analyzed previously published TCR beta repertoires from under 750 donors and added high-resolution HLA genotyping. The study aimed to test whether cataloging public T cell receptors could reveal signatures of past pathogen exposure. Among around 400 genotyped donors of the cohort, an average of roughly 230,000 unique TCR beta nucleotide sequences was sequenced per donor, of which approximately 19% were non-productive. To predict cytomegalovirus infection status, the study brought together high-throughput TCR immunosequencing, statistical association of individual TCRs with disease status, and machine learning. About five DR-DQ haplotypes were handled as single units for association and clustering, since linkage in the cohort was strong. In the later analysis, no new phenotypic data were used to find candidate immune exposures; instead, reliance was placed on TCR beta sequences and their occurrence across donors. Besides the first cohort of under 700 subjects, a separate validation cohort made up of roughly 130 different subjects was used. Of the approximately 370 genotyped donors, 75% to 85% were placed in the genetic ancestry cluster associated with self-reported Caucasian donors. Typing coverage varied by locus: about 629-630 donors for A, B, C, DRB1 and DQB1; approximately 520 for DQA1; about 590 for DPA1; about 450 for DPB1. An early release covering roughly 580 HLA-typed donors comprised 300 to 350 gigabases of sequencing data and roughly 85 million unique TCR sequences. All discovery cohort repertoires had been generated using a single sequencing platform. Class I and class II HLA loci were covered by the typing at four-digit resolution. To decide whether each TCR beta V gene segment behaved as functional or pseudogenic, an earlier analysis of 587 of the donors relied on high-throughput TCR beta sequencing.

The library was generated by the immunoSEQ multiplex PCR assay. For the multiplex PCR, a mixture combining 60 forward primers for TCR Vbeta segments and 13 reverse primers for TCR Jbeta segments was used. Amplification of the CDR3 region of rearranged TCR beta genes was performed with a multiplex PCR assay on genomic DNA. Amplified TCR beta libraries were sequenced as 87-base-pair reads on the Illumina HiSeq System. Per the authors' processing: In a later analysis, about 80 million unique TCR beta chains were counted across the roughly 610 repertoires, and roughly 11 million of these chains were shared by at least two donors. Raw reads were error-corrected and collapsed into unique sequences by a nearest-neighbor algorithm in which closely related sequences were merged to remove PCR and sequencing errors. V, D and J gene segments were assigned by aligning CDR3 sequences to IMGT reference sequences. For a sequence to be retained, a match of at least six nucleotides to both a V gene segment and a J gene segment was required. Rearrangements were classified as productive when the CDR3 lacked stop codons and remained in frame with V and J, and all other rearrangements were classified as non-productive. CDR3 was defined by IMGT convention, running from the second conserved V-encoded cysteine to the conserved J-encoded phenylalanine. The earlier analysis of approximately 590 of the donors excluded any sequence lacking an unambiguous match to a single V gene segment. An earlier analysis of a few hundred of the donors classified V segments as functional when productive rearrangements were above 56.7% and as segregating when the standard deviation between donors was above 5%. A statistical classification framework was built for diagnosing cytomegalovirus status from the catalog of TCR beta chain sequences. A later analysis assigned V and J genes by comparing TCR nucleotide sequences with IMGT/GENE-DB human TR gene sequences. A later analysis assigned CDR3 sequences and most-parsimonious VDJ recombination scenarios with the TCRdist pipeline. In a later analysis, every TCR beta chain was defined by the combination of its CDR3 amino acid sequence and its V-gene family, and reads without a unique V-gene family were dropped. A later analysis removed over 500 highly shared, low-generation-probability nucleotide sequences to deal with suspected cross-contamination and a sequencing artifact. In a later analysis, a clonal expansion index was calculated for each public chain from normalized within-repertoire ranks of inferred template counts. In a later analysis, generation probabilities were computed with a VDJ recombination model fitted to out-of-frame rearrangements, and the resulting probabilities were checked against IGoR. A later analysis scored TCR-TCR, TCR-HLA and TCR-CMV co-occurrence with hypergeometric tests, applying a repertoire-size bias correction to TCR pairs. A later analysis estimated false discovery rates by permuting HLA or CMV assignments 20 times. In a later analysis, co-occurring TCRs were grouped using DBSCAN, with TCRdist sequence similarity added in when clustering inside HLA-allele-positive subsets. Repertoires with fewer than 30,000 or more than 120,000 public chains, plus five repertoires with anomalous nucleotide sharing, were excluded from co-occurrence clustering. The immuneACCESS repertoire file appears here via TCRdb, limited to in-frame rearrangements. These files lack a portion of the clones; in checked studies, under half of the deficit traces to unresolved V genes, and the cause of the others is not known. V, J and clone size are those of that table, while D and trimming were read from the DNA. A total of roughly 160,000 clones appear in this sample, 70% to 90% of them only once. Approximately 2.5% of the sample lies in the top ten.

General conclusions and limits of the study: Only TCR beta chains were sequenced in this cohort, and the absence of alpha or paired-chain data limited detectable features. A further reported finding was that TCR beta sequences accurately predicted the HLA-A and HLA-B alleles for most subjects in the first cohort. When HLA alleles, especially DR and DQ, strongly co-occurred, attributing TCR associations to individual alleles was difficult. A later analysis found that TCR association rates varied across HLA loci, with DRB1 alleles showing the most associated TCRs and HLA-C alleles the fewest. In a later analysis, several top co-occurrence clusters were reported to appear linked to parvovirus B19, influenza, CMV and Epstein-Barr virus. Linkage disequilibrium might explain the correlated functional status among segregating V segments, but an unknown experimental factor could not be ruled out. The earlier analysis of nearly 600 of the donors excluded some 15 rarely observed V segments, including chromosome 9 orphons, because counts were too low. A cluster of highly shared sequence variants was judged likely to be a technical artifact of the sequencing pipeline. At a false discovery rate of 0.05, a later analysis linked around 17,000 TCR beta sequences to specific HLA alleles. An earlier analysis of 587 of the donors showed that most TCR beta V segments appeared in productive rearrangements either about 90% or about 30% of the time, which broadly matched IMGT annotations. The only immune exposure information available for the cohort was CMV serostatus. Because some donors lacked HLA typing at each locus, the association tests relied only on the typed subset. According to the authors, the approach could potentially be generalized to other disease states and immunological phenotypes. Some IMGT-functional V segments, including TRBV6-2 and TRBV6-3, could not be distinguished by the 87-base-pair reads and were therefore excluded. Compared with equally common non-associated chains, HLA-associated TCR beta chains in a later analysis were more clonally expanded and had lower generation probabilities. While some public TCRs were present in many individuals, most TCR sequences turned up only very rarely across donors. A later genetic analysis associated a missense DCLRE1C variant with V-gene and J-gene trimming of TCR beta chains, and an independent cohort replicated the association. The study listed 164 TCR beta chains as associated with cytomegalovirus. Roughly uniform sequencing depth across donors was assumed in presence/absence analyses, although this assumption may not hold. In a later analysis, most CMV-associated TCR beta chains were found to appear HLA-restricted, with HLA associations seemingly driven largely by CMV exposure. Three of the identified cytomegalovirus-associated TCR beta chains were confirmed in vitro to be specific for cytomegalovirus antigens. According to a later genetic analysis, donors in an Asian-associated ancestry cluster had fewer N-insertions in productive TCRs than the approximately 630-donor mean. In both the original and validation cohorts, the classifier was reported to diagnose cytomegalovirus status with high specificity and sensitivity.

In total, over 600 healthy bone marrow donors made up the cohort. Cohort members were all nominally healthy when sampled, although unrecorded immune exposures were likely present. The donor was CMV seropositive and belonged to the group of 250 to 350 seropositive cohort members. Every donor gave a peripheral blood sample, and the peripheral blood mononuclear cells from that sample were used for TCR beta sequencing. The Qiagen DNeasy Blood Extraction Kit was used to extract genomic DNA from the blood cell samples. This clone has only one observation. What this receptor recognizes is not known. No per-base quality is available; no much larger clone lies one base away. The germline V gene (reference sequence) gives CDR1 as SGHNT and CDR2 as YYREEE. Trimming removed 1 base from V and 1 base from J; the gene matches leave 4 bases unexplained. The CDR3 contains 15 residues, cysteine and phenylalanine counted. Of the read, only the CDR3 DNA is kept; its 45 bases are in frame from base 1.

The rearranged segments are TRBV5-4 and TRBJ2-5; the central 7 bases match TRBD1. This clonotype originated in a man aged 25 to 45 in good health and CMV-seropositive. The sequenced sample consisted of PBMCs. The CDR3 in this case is CASSLRQGTQETQYF. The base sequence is TGTGCCAGCAGCTTGAGACAGGGAACCCAAGAGACCCAGTACTTC.